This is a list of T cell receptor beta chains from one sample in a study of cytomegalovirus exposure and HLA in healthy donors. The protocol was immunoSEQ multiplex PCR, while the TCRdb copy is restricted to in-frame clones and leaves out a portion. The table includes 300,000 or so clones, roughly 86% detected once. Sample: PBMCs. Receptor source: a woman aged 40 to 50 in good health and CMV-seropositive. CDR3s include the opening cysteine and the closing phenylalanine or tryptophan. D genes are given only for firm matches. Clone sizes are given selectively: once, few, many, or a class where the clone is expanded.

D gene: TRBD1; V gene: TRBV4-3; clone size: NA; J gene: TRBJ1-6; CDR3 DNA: TGCGCCAGCAGCCAGGGACAGGGGGCTAATTCACCCCTCCACTTT; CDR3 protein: CASSQGQGANSPLHF
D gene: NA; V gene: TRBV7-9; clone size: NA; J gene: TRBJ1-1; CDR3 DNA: TGTGCCAGCAGCTTAGCGCTACCGGGGAGAGCTTTCTTT; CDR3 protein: CASSLALPGRAFF
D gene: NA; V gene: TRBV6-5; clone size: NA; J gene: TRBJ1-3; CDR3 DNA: TGTGCCAGCAGGCTACAGGGATCTGGAAACACCATATATTTT; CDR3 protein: CASRLQGSGNTIYF
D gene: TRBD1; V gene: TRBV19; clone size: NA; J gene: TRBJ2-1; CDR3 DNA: TGTGCCAGTAGTCCCCAGGACAGGGTGTACAATGAGCAGTTCTTC; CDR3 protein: CASSPQDRVYNEQFF
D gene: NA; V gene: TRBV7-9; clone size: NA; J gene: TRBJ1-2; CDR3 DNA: TGTGCCAGCAGCCCAGCGGGCCCAGGTATCCGCGTGGGCTACACCTTC; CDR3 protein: CASSPAGPGIRVGYTF
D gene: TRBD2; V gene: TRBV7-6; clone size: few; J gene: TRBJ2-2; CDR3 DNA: TGTGCCAGCAGTCTAGCGGGCTACAACACCGGGGAGCTGTTTTTT; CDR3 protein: CASSLAGYNTGELFF
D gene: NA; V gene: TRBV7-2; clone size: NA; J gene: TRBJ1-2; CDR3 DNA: TGTGCCAGCAGCAACGCCAGGGGTACTAACTATGGCTACACCTTC; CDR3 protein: CASSNARGTNYGYTF
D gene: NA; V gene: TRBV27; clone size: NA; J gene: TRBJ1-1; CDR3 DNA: TGTGCCAGCAGTCTCGTTGGGGGGATAGCTTTCTTT; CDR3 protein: CASSLVGGIAFF
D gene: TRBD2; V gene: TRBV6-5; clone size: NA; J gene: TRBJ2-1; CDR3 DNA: TGTGCCAGCAGCAAGACTAGCGGGAGAGGCTATGAGCAGTTCTTC; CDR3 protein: CASSKTSGRGYEQFF
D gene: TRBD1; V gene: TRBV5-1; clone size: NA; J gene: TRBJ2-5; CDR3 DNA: TGCGCCAGCAGCCCGGAGACAGGGACACAGACCCAGTACTTC; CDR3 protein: CASSPETGTQTQYF
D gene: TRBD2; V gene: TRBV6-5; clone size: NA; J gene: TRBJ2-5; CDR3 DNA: TGTGCCAGCAGCTCCAGCGGGAGAAACCAAGAGACCCAGTACTTC; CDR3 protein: CASSSSGRNQETQYF
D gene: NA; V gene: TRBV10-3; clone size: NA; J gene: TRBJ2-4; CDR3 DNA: TGTGCCATCAGCCCAGGACAGAACCTAGCCAAAAACATTCAGTACTTC; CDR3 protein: CAISPGQNLAKNIQYF
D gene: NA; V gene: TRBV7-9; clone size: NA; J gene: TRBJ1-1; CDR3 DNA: TGTGCCAGCAGCTTAGAGGCGTGGGGCACGGGCCTAACCCCTGAAGCTTTCTTT; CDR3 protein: CASSLEAWGTGLTPEAFF
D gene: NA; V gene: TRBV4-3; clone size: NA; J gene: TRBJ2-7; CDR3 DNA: TGCGCCAGCAGCCAAGATTATGGACTTCCCTACGAGCAGTACTTC; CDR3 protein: CASSQDYGLPYEQYF
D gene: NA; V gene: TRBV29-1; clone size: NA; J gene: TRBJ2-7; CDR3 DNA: TGCAGCGTTGCGGACAGCTCCTACGAGCAGTACTTC; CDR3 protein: CSVADSSYEQYF
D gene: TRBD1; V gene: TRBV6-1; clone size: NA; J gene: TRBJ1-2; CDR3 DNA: TGTGCCAGCAGTGAACAGGGACAGGAAAACTATGGCTACACCTTC; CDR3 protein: CASSEQGQENYGYTF
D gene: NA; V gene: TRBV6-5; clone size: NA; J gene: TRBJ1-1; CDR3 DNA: TGTGCCAGCAAAACAAGGGGAGGGAAAGACACTGAAGCTTTCTTT; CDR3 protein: CASKTRGGKDTEAFF
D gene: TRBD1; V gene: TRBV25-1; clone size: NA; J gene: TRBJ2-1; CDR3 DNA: TGTGCCAGCAGTGCGGCAGGGGGCTCCTACAATGAGCAGTTCTTC; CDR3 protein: CASSAAGGSYNEQFF